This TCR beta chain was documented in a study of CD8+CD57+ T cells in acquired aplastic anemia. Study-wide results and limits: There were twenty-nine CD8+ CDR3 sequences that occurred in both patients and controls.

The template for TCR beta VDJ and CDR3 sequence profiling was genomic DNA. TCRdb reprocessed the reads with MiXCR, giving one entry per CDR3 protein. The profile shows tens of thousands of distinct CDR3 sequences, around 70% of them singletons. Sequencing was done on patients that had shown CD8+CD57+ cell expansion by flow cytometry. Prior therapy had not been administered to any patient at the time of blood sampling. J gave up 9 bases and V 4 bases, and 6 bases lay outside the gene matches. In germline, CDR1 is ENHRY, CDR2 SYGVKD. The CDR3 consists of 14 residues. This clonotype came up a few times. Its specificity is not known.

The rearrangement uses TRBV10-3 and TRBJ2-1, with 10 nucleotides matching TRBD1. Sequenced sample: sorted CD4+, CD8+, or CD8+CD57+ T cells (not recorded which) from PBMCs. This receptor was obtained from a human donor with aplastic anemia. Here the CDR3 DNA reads TGTGCCATCAGTGGAGGGACAGGGGAGAGTGAGCAGTTCTTC. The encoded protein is CAISGGTGESEQFF.